The 21 T cell receptor beta chains below come from one sample, sequenced in a study of T cell responses to AZD1222 COVID-19 vaccine. Assay: immunoSEQ multiplex PCR; the TCRdb copy retains only in-frame clones and omits some. The table records 150,000 or so clones, roughly 90% of them present only once. The source was peripheral blood, collected on day 0 of AZD1222 vaccination. These receptor sequences come from an adult in good health.

This clone has just a few counts. The chain recombines TRBV6-2 or TRBV6-3 with TRBJ2-7; D not resolved. This CDR3 comprises 12 residues. The V end lost 0 bases, the J end lost 6 bases, and 6 bases lay between the germline ends. CDR1 and CDR2 (germline): MNHEY, SVGEGT. The CDR3 coding sequence is TGTGCCAGCAGTTACTCGGTTTCCGAGCAGTACTTC. This codes for CASSYSVSEQYF.

The rearrangement links TRBV5-6 to TRBJ1-2, with D unresolved. V was cut by 4 bases and J by 11 bases, with 15 bases left in between. The CDR3 runs 12 residues. From germline, CDR1 is SGHDT and CDR2 YYEEEE. The CDR3 DNA reads TGTGCCAGCAGCCAAATTTGGAGTTTGTACACCTTC. Translated, it gives CASSQIWSLYTF.

The chain recombines TRBV2 with TRBJ2-1; no clear D gene. The ends were cut back, 8 bases at V and 1 base at J, with 9 bases in the middle. The germline V gene has CDR1 SNHLY and CDR2 FYNNEI. This CDR3 comprises 13 residues. The chain's CDR3 is CASSSESYNEQFF. CDR3 coding DNA: TGTGCCAGCTCATCCGAGTCCTACAATGAGCAGTTCTTC.

The chain uses TRBV7-9 and TRBJ2-7; TRBD2 agrees at 11 bases. The CDR3 totals 17 residues. V was clipped by 3 bases and J by 3 bases; unmatched bases: 10. Germline V gene sequence: CDR1 SEHNR, CDR2 FQNEAQ (reference sequence). The CDR3 loop is CASSFPTGTSGGYEQYF. CDR3 coding DNA: TGTGCCAGCAGCTTCCCTACCGGGACTAGCGGAGGCTACGAGCAGTACTTC.

This clone was observed once. CDR3 loop: CASSRGQGNQPQHF. The CDR3, as DNA: TGTGCCAGCAGCCGAGGACAGGGCAATCAGCCCCAGCATTTT. The genes are TRBV7-8 and TRBJ1-5; 7 bases map to TRBD1. Germline loops: CDR1 SGHVS, CDR2 FQNEAQ. The CDR3 totals 14 residues. V shed 5 bases, J shed 2 bases, and the junction held 3 bases outside the gene matches.

The CDR3 loop is CSVEGWGPRIQPQHF. In DNA form, the CDR3 reads TGCAGCGTTGAAGGATGGGGGCCTCGGATTCAGCCCCAGCATTTT. V and J are TRBV29-1 and TRBJ1-5; possible D gene TRBD1, 6 bases. The CDR3 spans 15 residues. Germline CDR1 is SQVTM and CDR2 is ANQGSEA. Trimming cost V 1 base and J 6 bases, with 16 bases left between them.

The chain recombines TRBV15 with TRBJ2-7; TRBD2 is a possible D gene (6 bases). Germline V CDR1 and CDR2: LNHNV, YYDKDF (reference sequence). V dropped 0 bases and J dropped 5 bases, with 14 bases sitting between them. CDR3 length: 15 amino acids. CDR3 sequence reads: CATSRDLRAGNEQYF. CDR3 bases: TGTGCCACCAGCAGAGATCTGAGGGCGGGAAACGAGCAGTACTTC.

The genes are TRBV5-1 and TRBJ2-3; perhaps D is TRBD1 or TRBD2 (5 bases each). Germline lookup yields CDR1 SGHRS and CDR2 YFSETQ. V lost 1 base and J lost 1, with 13 bases in between. The CDR3 runs to 16 residues. CDR3 bases: TGCGCCAGCAGCTTGATGGGGGTGGGAGGCACAGATACGCAGTATTTT. Residues: CASSLMGVGGTDTQYF.

This clone has a handful of counts. The chain couples TRBV15 to TRBJ2-6; perhaps D is TRBD1 or TRBD2 (6 bases each). The ends were cut back, 0 bases at V and 1 base at J, with 16 bases in the middle. The CDR3 covers 19 residues. Germline V gives CDR1 LNHNV, CDR2 YYDKDF (reference sequence). CDR3 coding DNA: TGTGCCACCAGCAGAGATTCGGCAGGGGAGGAATCTGGGGCCAACGTCCTGACTTTC. Translated, it gives CATSRDSAGEESGANVLTF.

The rearrangement links TRBV28 to TRBJ2-2, with D possibly TRBD1 on 5 matching bases. This CDR3 spans 15 amino acids. V lost 7 bases, J lost 7 bases, and 19 bases lay in between. CDR1 and CDR2 from the germline V gene are MDHEN and SYDVKM. The CDR3 loop is CASIGPRRGGGELFF. The CDR3 nucleotides read TGTGCCAGCATTGGGCCCCGAAGGGGTGGCGGGGAGCTGTTTTTT.

The rearrangement links TRBV5-4 to TRBJ2-4; 10 bases match TRBD2. The V gene end was trimmed by 2 bases and the J gene end by 8 bases; junction bases not matched to a gene: 7. CDR3 length equals 15 residues. CDR1 and CDR2 (germline): SGHNT, YYREEE (reference sequence). The CDR3 loop is CASSFWTSGGDIQYF. The CDR3, as DNA: TGTGCCAGCAGCTTCTGGACTAGCGGCGGAGACATTCAGTACTTC.

The rearrangement links TRBV28 to TRBJ1-2; D is undetermined. The CDR3 contains 12 residues. V was shortened by 7 bases and J by 4 bases, with 10 bases between the two germline ends. CDR1 and CDR2 from the germline V gene are MDHEN and SYDVKM. The CDR3 loop is CASTTLSYGYTF. In nucleotides, the CDR3 is TGTGCCAGCACCACCTTAAGCTATGGCTACACCTTC.

The sample holds one count of this clone. V is TRBV9 and J is TRBJ1-1; a weak D match, TRBD1 (6 bases). Per germline, CDR1 SGDLS and CDR2 YYNGEE. V was shortened by 4 bases and J by 6 bases, with 19 bases between the two germline ends. The CDR3 spans 15 residues. The chain's CDR3 is CASSRWTAGFPEAFF. The CDR3 nucleotides are TGTGCCAGCAGCCGCTGGACAGCAGGATTTCCTGAAGCTTTCTTT.

This clone was counted a few times. The chain joins TRBV7-9 to TRBJ1-6, with TRBD1 matching 8 bases. Germline V gene data show CDR1 as SEHNR and CDR2 as FQNEAQ (reference sequence). There are 16 residues in the CDR3. The J segment lost 5 bases and the V segment lost 5 bases, leaving 8 bases of the junction unmatched. This CDR3 is CASSSQVTGDNSPLHF. In DNA, the CDR3 is TGTGCCAGCAGCAGCCAAGTGACAGGGGATAATTCACCCCTCCACTTT.

This rearrangement joins TRBV27 to TRBJ2-2; D remains ambiguous. This CDR3 has 12 amino acids. Germline loops: CDR1 MNHEY, CDR2 SMNVEV (reference sequence). Between the trimmed V and J ends, which lost 8 bases and 4 bases, there was a span of 8 bases. The CDR3 loop reads CASLSFTGELFF. The DNA for the CDR3 is TGTGCCAGCCTCTCTTTCACCGGGGAGCTGTTTTTT.

This chain connects TRBV9 to TRBJ2-3; D may be TRBD2 (6 bases). Per the germline V gene, CDR1 is SGDLS and CDR2 is YYNGEE. The V end was cut by 0 bases, the J end by 0 bases, with 11 bases between. This CDR3 has 16 amino acids. For the CDR3, the DNA is TGTGCCAGCAGCGTAGTCCCCGGGACTAGCACAGATACGCAGTATTTT. This encodes CASSVVPGTSTDTQYF.

The chain is built from TRBV19 and TRBJ1-2; a weak D match, TRBD1 (6 bases). Trimming took off 4 bases at V and 2 bases at J, with 14 bases between the two ends. From germline, CDR1 is LNHDA and CDR2 SQIVND (reference sequence). This CDR3 spans 15 amino acids. This CDR3 reads CASSTRQEDNYGYTF. Written as DNA, the CDR3 is TGTGCCAGTAGTACCCGACAGGAGGACAACTATGGCTACACCTTC.

The chain uses TRBV19 and TRBJ2-3; 14 nucleotides line up with TRBD2. V shed 5 bases, J shed 1 base, and the junction held 5 bases outside the gene matches. The CDR3 spans 17 residues. Per germline, CDR1 LNHDA and CDR2 SQIVND (reference sequence). The CDR3 DNA reads TGTGCCAGTAGTCTCGGACTAGCGGGGGGACGCACAGATACGCAGTATTTT. Amino acid sequence: CASSLGLAGGRTDTQYF.

The CDR3 sequence: CATSDEHRGLTDTQYF. CDR3 in DNA: TGTGCCACCAGTGATGAACACAGGGGTCTCACAGATACGCAGTATTTT. The chain has TRBV24-1 and TRBJ2-3, with 7 bases aligning to TRBD1. The V segment lost 3 bases and the J segment 2 bases; nucleotides outside the gene matches: 7. Per germline, CDR1 KGHDR and CDR2 SFDVKD. This CDR3 is 16 amino acids long.

The chain uses TRBV20-1 and TRBJ2-2; D uncertain. The CDR3 spans 14 residues. Germline V lookup: CDR1 DFQATT, CDR2 SNEGSKA (reference sequence). Deletions cut 3 bases from V and 5 bases from J, with 13 bases between. CDR3 protein: CSASLAPGTGELFF. DNA for the CDR3: TGCAGTGCTAGTTTGGCTCCCGGAACCGGGGAGCTGTTTTTT.

V gene TRBV2 combines with J gene TRBJ2-7, with 9 positions matching TRBD1. The CDR3 spans 14 residues. The ends lost 10 bases at V and 2 bases at J; junction bases unmatched: 9. The germline V gene has CDR1 SNHLY and CDR2 FYNNEI. CDR3 protein: CANSKDRGPYEQYF. The CDR3 DNA reads TGTGCCAACTCGAAGGACAGGGGTCCCTACGAGCAGTACTTC.